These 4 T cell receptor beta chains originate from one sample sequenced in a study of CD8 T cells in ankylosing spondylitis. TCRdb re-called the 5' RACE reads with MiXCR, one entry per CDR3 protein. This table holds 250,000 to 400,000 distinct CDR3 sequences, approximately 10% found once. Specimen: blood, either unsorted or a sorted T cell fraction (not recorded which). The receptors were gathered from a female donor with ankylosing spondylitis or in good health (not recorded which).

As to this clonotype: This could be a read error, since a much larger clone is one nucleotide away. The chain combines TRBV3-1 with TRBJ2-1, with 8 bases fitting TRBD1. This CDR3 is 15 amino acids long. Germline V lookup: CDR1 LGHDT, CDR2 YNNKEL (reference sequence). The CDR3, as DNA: TGTGCCACCAGCCAAGTCAGGGGGCCGGGGAATGAGCAGTTCTTC. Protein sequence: CATSQVRGPGNEQFF.

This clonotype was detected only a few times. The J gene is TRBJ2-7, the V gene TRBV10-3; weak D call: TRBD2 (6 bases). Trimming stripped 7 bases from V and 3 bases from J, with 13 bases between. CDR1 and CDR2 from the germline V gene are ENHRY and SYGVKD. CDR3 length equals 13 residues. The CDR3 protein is CAIKEGGSYEQYF. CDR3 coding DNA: TGTGCCATCAAGGAGGGAGGAAGCTACGAGCAGTACTTC.

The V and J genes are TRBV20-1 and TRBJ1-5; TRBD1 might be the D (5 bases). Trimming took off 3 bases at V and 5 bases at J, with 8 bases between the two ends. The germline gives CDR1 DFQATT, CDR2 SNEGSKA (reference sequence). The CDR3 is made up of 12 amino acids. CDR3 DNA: TGCAGTGCTAGGACAGCGTATCAGCCCCAGCATTTT. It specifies CSARTAYQPQHF.

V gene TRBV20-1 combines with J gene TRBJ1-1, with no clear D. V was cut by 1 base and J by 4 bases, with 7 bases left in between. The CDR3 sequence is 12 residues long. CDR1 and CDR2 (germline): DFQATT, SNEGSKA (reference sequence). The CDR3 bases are TGCAGTGCTAGAGGGGCGGGCACTGAAGCTTTCTTT. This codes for CSARGAGTEAFF.